This T cell receptor (beta chain) comes out of a study of blood T cell repertoires in COVID-19. The V gene lost 4 bases and the J gene lost 6 bases, with 7 bases spanning the gap. This CDR3 comprises 12 residues. From germline, CDR1 is SEHNR and CDR2 FQNEAQ (reference sequence). Only one count was recorded for this clone. As processed by the authors: Reference gene primer amplification gave estimated nucleated cell counts. Assay used: immunoSEQ multiplex PCR; TCRdb lists only in-frame clones, some missing. Clonal size and the V and J genes are those of that table, whereas D and trimming came from the DNA. Of fewer than 45,000 clones in the sample, around four fifths were seen once.

V and J are TRBV7-9 and TRBJ1-5; D is ambiguous. The source material was peripheral blood. This TCR was recovered from a man aged 45-60 years with active COVID-19. CDR3 DNA sequence: TGTGCCAGCAGCTCGCGGGGTCAGCCCCAGCATTTT. This translates into CASSSRGQPQHF.